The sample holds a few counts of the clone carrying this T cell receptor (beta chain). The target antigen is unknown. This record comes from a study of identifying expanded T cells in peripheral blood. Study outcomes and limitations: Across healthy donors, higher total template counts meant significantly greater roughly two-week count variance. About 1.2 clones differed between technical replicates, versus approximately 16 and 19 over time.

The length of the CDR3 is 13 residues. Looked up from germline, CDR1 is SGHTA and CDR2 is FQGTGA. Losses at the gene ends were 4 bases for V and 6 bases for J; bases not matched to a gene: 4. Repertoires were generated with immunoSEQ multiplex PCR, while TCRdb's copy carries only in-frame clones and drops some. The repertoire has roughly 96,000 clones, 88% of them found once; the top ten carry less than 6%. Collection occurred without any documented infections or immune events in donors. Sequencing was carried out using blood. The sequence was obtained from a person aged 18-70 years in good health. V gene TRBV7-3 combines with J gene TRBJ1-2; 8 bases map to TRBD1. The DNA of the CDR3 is TGTGCCAGCAGCTCCCCGACAGGGGATGGCTACACCTTC. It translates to CASSSPTGDGYTF.